This T cell receptor beta chain came from a study of blood T cell repertoires in COVID-19. Whole-study context: The analysed material was cDNA or gDNA that came from T cells, B-cell-depleted T cells, or PBMCs.

CDR1 LGHNT and CDR2 FRNRAP come from the germline V gene. This CDR3 is built from 16 residues. Trimming took 0 bases from V and 0 from J, leaving 12 bases between them. In the original analysis: Estimation of nucleated cell counts relied on the amplification of reference gene primers. Some clones are missing from TCRdb's copy, which holds only in-frame ones; the method was immunoSEQ multiplex PCR. V, J and clone size reflect that table, while D and trimming were determined from the DNA. The table includes 20,000 to 25,000 clones, 80% to 90% detected once. The material sequenced was peripheral blood. This chain connects TRBV12-5 to TRBJ2-7; the D is unclear. The sequence came from a human donor with active COVID-19. The donor label of this sample is uncertain. The CDR3 DNA is TGTGCTAGTGGTTTGGTACTCCCGAACCTCTCCTACGAGCAGTACTTC. Protein: CASGLVLPNLSYEQYF.